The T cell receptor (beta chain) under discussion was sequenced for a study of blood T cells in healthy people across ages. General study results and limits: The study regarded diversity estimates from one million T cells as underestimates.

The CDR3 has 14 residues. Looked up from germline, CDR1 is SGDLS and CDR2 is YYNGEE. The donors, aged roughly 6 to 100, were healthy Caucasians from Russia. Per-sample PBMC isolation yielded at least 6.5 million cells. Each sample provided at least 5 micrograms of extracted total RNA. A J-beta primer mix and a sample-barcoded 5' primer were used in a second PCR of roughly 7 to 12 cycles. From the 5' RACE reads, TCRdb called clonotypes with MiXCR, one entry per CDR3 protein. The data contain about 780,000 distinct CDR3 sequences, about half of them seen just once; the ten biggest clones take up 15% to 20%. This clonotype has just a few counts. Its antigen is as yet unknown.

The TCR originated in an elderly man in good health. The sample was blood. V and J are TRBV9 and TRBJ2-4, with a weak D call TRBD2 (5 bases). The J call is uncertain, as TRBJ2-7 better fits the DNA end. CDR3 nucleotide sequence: TGTGCCAGCAGCCCCGGCAGGAGGCCCTACGAGCAGTACTTC. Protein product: CASSPGRRPYEQYF.